This T cell receptor beta chain was sequenced during a study of blood T cells in healthy people across ages. Study-wide results and limits: Observed TCR beta diversity per million T cells went down as age went up. This fall followed a roughly linear course with age.

About this clonotype: As yet, its antigen is unknown. Its ends do not fully match the called genes, so a read error is possible.

The individuals who served as donors were healthy Caucasians living in Russia, aged roughly 6 to 100. Next came a second PCR, run for about 7 to 12 cycles, which used a sample-barcoded 5' primer along with a J-beta primer mix. Using its own MiXCR run on the 5' RACE reads, TCRdb lists one record per CDR3 protein. The sample has approximately 1,000,000 distinct CDR3 sequences, about two fifths seen once. Sample: blood. The receptor comes from a man aged 18 to 29 in good health.

CDR3 DNA sequence: TGTGCCAACAGTGGATTGGGGCAGGGGGTGGCAGATACGCAGTATTTT. Translating gives CANSGLGQGVADTQYF. The rearrangement links TRBV28 to TRBJ2-3; 7 positions match TRBD1. The CDR3 is 16 residues long. Looked up from germline, CDR1 is MDHEN and CDR2 is SYDVKM. Combining the CDR3 with reference TRBV28 and TRBJ2-3 gives the whole variable domain DVKVTQSSRYLVKRTGEKVFLECVQDMDHENMFWYRQDPGLGLRLIYFSYDVKMKEKGDIPEGYSVSREKKERFSLILESASTNQTSMYLCANSGLGQGVADTQYFGPGTRLTVL.